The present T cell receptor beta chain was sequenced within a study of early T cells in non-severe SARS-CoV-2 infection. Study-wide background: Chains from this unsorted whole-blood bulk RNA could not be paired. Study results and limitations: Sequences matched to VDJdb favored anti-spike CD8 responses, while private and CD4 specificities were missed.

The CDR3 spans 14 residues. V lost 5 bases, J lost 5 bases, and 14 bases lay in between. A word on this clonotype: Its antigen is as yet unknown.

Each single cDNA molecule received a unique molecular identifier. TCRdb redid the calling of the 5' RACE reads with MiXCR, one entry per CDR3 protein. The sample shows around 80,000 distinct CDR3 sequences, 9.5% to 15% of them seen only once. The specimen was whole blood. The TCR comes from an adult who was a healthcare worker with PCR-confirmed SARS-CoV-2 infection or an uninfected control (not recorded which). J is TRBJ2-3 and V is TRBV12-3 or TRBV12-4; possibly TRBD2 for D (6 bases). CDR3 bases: TGTGCCAGCAGTGGGACTCCCGAGGGAGATACGCAGTATTTT. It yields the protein CASSGTPEGDTQYF.